These 29 T cell receptor beta chains were sequenced from one sample in a study of CD8+CD57+ T cells in acquired aplastic anemia. Patients selected for sequencing had displayed CD8+CD57+ cell expansion by flow cytometry. The template used for profiling TCR beta VDJ and CDR3 was genomic DNA. TCRdb ran MiXCR on the reads and lists one entry per CDR3 protein. There are some 120,000 distinct CDR3 sequences in the sample; roughly 40% occur only once, and about 2.4% lies in the top ten. The specimen sequenced was sorted CD4+, CD8+, or CD8+CD57+ T cells (not recorded which) from PBMCs. The receptors shown here come from a human donor with aplastic anemia.

This clonotype appeared many times. This chain uses TRBV25-1 with TRBJ2-2; possible D gene TRBD2, 5 bases. Trimming shortened V by 5 bases and J by 4 bases, and 8 bases separated the two germline ends. Germline values: CDR1 MGHDK, CDR2 SYGVNS. This CDR3 has 13 residues. The CDR3 here is CASSSRGTGELFF. The DNA for the CDR3 is TGTGCCAGCAGTTCCCGGGGCACCGGGGAGCTGTTTTTT.

The table lists this clonotype with many counts. J is TRBJ2-1 and V is TRBV5-5; a possible D gene is TRBD2 (6 bases). Trimming took 4 bases from V and 4 from J, leaving 12 bases between them. The CDR3 is made up of 14 amino acids. Germline V gene data show CDR1 as SGHKS and CDR2 as YYEKEE (reference sequence). The CDR3 DNA reads TGTGCCAGCAGCCTAAGCGGGTCTTACAATGAGCAGTTCTTC. Translation gives CASSLSGSYNEQFF. The full variable domain, with the rest looked up from reference TRBV5-5 and TRBJ2-1, is DAGVTQSPTHLIKTRGQQVTLRCSPISGHKSVSWYQQVLGQGPQFIFQYYEKEERGRGNFPDRFSARQFPNYSSELNVNALLLGDSALYLCASSLSGSYNEQFFGPGTRLTVL.

This clonotype was counted ten times or more. J is TRBJ2-7 and V is TRBV19, with D tentatively TRBD2 (5 bases). Germline loops: CDR1 LNHDA, CDR2 SQIVND (reference sequence). V lost 3 bases to trimming and J lost 4 bases, with 16 bases between them. The CDR3 spans 15 residues. This CDR3 is CASSISGNLRYEQYF. The CDR3 DNA follows: TGTGCCAGTAGTATTTCGGGGAATCTTAGGTACGAGCAGTACTTC. The entire variable domain, with the rest obtained from reference TRBV19 and TRBJ2-7, is as follows: DGGITQSPKYLFRKEGQNVTLSCEQNLNHDAMYWYRQDPGQGLRLIYYSQIVNDFQKGDIAEGYSVSREKKESFPLTVTSAQKNPTAFYLCASSISGNLRYEQYFGPGTRLTVT.

The chain is built from TRBV6-2 or TRBV6-3 and TRBJ2-2, with D unclear. V was clipped by 4 bases and J by 5 bases, with 14 bases between them. The CDR3 loop spans 15 amino acids. Germline V gives CDR1 MNHEY, CDR2 SVGEGT. CDR3 coding DNA: TGTGCCAGCAGTTCGGACGGCATAGGGACCGGGGAGCTGTTTTTT. Protein product: CASSSDGIGTGELFF.

Ten or more counts support this clonotype. The chain links TRBV6-1 to TRBJ2-7; tentative D call: TRBD1 (5 bases). V was cut by 7 bases and J by 9 bases, with 13 bases left in between. This CDR3 is 11 amino acids long. Germline V lookup: CDR1 MNHNS, CDR2 SASEGT. DNA of the CDR3: TGTGCCAGCAACGGACACCAGGGGCAGTACGTC. Translation gives CASNGHQGQYV.

This clonotype was detected many times. The gene calls are TRBV9 and TRBJ2-3; D assignment may be TRBD1 or TRBD2 (5 bases each). The CDR3 is 13 amino acids. The germline CDR1 and CDR2 sequences are SGDLS and YYNGEE. Between the trimmed V and J ends, which lost 3 bases and 2 bases, there was a span of 7 bases. The DNA for the CDR3 is TGTGCCAGCAGCGGAGGGACCACAGATACGCAGTATTTT. Translated, it gives CASSGGTTDTQYF. The full variable domain, completed using reference TRBV9 and TRBJ2-3, is DSGVTQTPKHLITATGQRVTLRCSPRSGDLSVYWYQQSLDQGLQFLIQYYNGEERAKGNILERFSAQQFPDLHSELNLSSLELGDSALYFCASSGGTTDTQYFGPGTRLTVL.

As for this clonotype: This may arise from a read error, as a much more abundant clone is one base away. Since the CDR3 does not end with the conserved phenylalanine or tryptophan, this likely comes from a read error. The chain employs TRBV6-2 or TRBV6-3 and TRBJ1-5; TRBD1 matches 7 bases. CDR3 size: 16 residues. The V gene end was trimmed by 4 bases and the J gene end by 7 bases; junction bases not matched to a gene: 13. CDR1 is MNHEY and CDR2 is SVGEGT in the germline V gene. The CDR3 DNA reads as TGTGCCAGCAGTTCGACTCCACAGGGGCGAGGGCAGCCCCAGCATCTT. It is translated as CASSSTPQGRGQPQHL.

This clonotype was seen only a few times. The chain is built from TRBV10-3 and TRBJ1-6; no clear D gene. The CDR3 runs to 16 residues. CDR1 ENHRY and CDR2 SYGVKD come from the germline V gene. The V end lost 0 bases, the J end lost 9 bases, and 15 bases lay between the germline ends. The DNA for the CDR3 is TGTGCCATCAGTGAGTCGAGTTCAGGTGGAGGTTCACCCCTCCACTTT. As protein: CAISESSSGGGSPLHF.

This chain links TRBV10-2 with TRBJ1-5; possible D gene TRBD1, 5 bases. The CDR3 extends over 13 amino acids. Germline V lookup: CDR1 WSHSY, CDR2 SAAADI. Trimming removed 4 bases from V and 4 bases from J, with 8 bases in between. In DNA, the CDR3 is TGCGCCAGCAGTGCTGGGGGGAATCAGCCCCAGCATTTT. Translation: CASSAGGNQPQHF.

The chain's CDR3 is CATSRDHTSGSTGELFF. Written as DNA, the CDR3 is TGTGCCACCAGCAGAGATCACACTAGCGGGTCCACCGGGGAGCTGTTTTTT. The rearrangement links TRBV15 to TRBJ2-2, with 9 bases that match TRBD2. Looked up from germline, CDR1 is LNHNV and CDR2 is YYDKDF (reference sequence). Trimming removed 0 bases from V and 4 bases from J; junction bases left unmatched: 6. CDR3 length: 17 amino acids.

This clonotype was detected many times. The chain has TRBV6-1 and TRBJ1-1; the D gene is possibly TRBD1 (5 bases). There are 13 residues in the CDR3. Germline V CDR1 and CDR2: MNHNS, SASEGT. The V end lost 7 bases, the J end lost 5 bases, and 14 bases lay between the germline ends. The CDR3 region has the DNA TGTGCCAGCACTCGCCGGGGGAGGACTGAAGCTTTCTTT. Its translation: CASTRRGRTEAFF.

This clonotype came up many times. The chain couples TRBV9 to TRBJ1-2, with D perhaps matching TRBD1 (6 bases). CDR1 and CDR2 from the germline V gene are SGDLS and YYNGEE. This CDR3 contains 14 residues. V was clipped by 4 bases and J by 2 bases, with 12 bases between them. The CDR3 bases are TGTGCCAGCAGCAGAGACAGGTTGAACTATGGCTACACCTTC. Encoded protein: CASSRDRLNYGYTF.

Of note for this clonotype: It may be a read error: a sequence one base away is much more abundant. The J gene is TRBJ1-1, the V gene TRBV2; D call uncertain. V was pared by 4 bases and J by 11 bases, with 17 bases between. Germline CDR1 is SNHLY and CDR2 is FYNNEI. The CDR3 contains 13 residues. This chain's CDR3 is CASSAGQSKRAFF. The DNA for the CDR3 is TGTGCCAGCAGTGCAGGCCAGTCCAAGAGGGCTTTCTTT.

This clonotype was seen repeatedly, ten times or more. The gene calls are TRBV9 and TRBJ1-1, with TRBD1 matching over 8 bases. This CDR3 has 13 amino acids. J was trimmed by 1 base and V by 7 bases; bases with no gene match: 3. CDR1 and CDR2 from the germline V gene are SGDLS and YYNGEE. The CDR3 DNA is TGTGCCAGCTCCCAGGGGGCGAACACTGAAGCTTTCTTT. Its translation is CASSQGANTEAFF. Looking up the rest from reference TRBV9 and TRBJ1-1 gives the full variable domain: DSGVTQTPKHLITATGQRVTLRCSPRSGDLSVYWYQQSLDQGLQFLIQYYNGEERAKGNILERFSAQQFPDLHSELNLSSLELGDSALYFCASSQGANTEAFFGQGTRLTVV.

This clonotype was detected ten times or more. The chain recombines TRBV20-1 with TRBJ1-1, with D uncertain. The CDR3 has 15 amino acids. Germline loops: CDR1 DFQATT, CDR2 SNEGSKA (reference sequence). Between the trimmed V and J ends, which lost 4 bases and 0 bases, there was a span of 15 bases. CDR3 amino acids: CSATVPGFMNTEAFF. The CDR3 nucleotides read TGCAGTGCTACGGTCCCGGGGTTTATGAACACTGAAGCTTTCTTT.

This clonotype was seen a handful of times. The chain joins TRBV29-1 to TRBJ2-7; 7 positions match TRBD2. Germline CDR1 and CDR2: SQVTM and ANQGSEA. This CDR3 contains 13 residues. J lost 4 bases, V lost 5 bases, and 8 bases had no gene match. The CDR3 DNA reads as TGCAGCGTTCGGTGGGGGGGACGTTACGAGCAGTACTTC. It translates to CSVRWGGRYEQYF.

The V gene is TRBV10-3, the J gene TRBJ1-6; D is perhaps TRBD1 (5 bases). The CDR3 loop spans 15 amino acids. CDR1 and CDR2 (germline): ENHRY, SYGVKD. Deletions cut 5 bases from V and 8 bases from J, with 16 bases between. CDR3 nucleotide sequence: TGTGCCATCAGTCCCGGGGTATCGGGGGATTCACCCCTCCACTTT. It is translated as CAISPGVSGDSPLHF.

In this sample, this clonotype turned up many times. The gene calls are TRBV6-1 and TRBJ1-2, with 8 positions matching TRBD1. Unmatched junction bases numbered 7, after V lost 6 bases and J lost 4 bases. The CDR3 is 14 amino acids. Germline CDR1 MNHNS, CDR2 SASEGT. Here the CDR3 reads CASSADRDVYGYTF. CDR3 bases: TGTGCCAGCAGCGCGGACAGGGATGTCTATGGCTACACCTTC.

With respect to this clonotype: A junction end diverges from the germline sequence, so it may reflect a read error. V usage is TRBV4-2 and J usage is TRBJ1-2; D may be TRBD1 (6 bases). CDR1 and CDR2 (germline): LGHNA, YNFKEQ. The CDR3 is 19 amino acids. Here the CDR3 reads CVSSHKLNPTTGHILGYTF. The CDR3 nucleotides read TGTGTCAGCAGCCATAAGTTGAATCCTACCACGGGACATATACTGGGCTACACCTTC.

The CDR3 loop is CASSNLQTPYGYTF. The DNA for the CDR3 is TGTGCCAGCAGCAACCTGCAAACTCCCTATGGCTACACCTTC. The chain joins TRBV5-5 to TRBJ1-2, with unresolved D. The CDR3 consists of 14 residues. Germline V gene sequence: CDR1 SGHKS, CDR2 YYEKEE (reference sequence). V lost 4 bases, J lost 4 bases, and 14 bases lay in between.

The chain carries TRBV5-1 and TRBJ2-7; D is uncertain. Trimming shortened V by 0 bases and J by 0 bases, and 7 bases separated the two germline ends. Germline CDR1 reads SGHRS; CDR2 reads YFSETQ. The CDR3 has 14 residues. DNA of the CDR3: TGCGCCAGCAGCTTGGAAGGGTACTCCTACGAGCAGTACTTC. Its protein product is CASSLEGYSYEQYF.

This clonotype was counted once. The V call is TRBV30, the J call TRBJ2-2; a weak D match, TRBD2 (6 bases). The germline V gene encodes CDR1 GTSNPN and CDR2 SVGIG (reference sequence). V was trimmed by 6 bases and J by 4 bases, leaving 15 bases between them. The CDR3 contains 14 residues. CDR3 region: CACQEGPGTGELFF. As DNA, the CDR3 is TGTGCCTGCCAGGAGGGGCCAGGCACCGGGGAGCTGTTTTTT.

This chain connects TRBV6-5 to TRBJ2-2; D is undetermined. Per the germline V gene, CDR1 is MNHEY and CDR2 is SVGAGI. The CDR3 is 15 amino acids. V was clipped by 0 bases and J by 0 bases, with 5 bases between them. CDR3 DNA: TGTGCCAGCAGTTACTCGTGGGCGAACACCGGGGAGCTGTTTTTT. This translates into CASSYSWANTGELFF.

As to this clonotype: A much more abundant neighbour one base away suggests this may be a read error. V usage is TRBV5-1 and J usage is TRBJ2-1; TRBD1 matches at 9 bases. Per the germline V gene, CDR1 is SGHRS and CDR2 is YFSETQ. This CDR3 spans 17 amino acids. V was pared by 7 bases and J by 0 bases, with 11 bases of the junction left unmatched. The CDR3 reads CASCPRTGEGSYNEQFF. In DNA, the CDR3 is TGCGCCAGCTGCCCCAGGACAGGGGAAGGCTCCTACAATGAGCAGTTCTTC.

Remarks on this clonotype: One base away lies a much larger clone, so this may be a sequencing read error. Likely a read error: the CDR3 ends without its conserved phenylalanine or tryptophan. J is TRBJ1-6 and V is TRBV20-1, with unresolved D. CDR1 is DFQATT, CDR2 SNEGSKA, per germline (reference sequence). Trimming removed 3 bases at V and 9 bases at J, with 24 bases between. The CDR3 consists of 17 residues. This chain's CDR3 is CSASPLEGNNGLSPLHS. In DNA, the CDR3 is TGCAGTGCTAGCCCCCTCGAGGGAAATAATGGACTTTCACCCCTCCACTCT.

Note on this clonotype: This sequence may be a read error, since a much larger clone differs from it by one base. The chain is built from TRBV11-2 and TRBJ1-2, with 7 bases that match TRBD1. The length of the CDR3 is 17 residues. Germline values: CDR1 SGHAT, CDR2 FQNNGV. The CDR3 DNA follows: TGTGCCGGCAGCTTAGATGCAGACAGGGCTGCTAGCTATGGCTACACCTTC. It encodes CAGSLDADRAASYGYTF.

This clonotype showed up many times. This chain uses TRBV6-5 with TRBJ2-7; D not resolved. The CDR3 extends over 13 amino acids. The germline gives CDR1 MNHEY, CDR2 SVGAGI. The V and J ends lost 2 bases and 6 bases respectively, with 11 bases between them. In DNA, the CDR3 is TGTGCCAGCAGTTACGAAGGGATCGGCGAGCAGTACGTC. Protein: CASSYEGIGEQYV.

In the case of this clonotype: The germline gene is not matched at one end of the junction; a read error may be the cause. The chain is built from TRBV10-3 and TRBJ1-1, with 7 bases that match TRBD1. This CDR3 region has 14 residues. Germline V gene data show CDR1 as ENHRY and CDR2 as SYGVKD. For the CDR3, the DNA is TGTGCCATCACCAGGACAGGTATGAACACTGGAGCTTTCTTT. Its protein is CAITRTGMNTGAFF.

This clonotype was counted a few times. Possible read error: a much larger clone is one base away. The V gene is TRBV6-4, the J gene TRBJ1-6, with D possibly TRBD1 on 5 matching bases. CDR1 is MRHNA, CDR2 SNTAGT, per germline. The CDR3 has 14 amino acids. V gave up 4 bases and J gave up 7 bases, with 11 bases separating them. As DNA, the CDR3 is TGTGCCAGCAGTGGCTCGGGGGGAAATTCACCCCTCCACTTT. It encodes CASSGSGGNSPLHF.